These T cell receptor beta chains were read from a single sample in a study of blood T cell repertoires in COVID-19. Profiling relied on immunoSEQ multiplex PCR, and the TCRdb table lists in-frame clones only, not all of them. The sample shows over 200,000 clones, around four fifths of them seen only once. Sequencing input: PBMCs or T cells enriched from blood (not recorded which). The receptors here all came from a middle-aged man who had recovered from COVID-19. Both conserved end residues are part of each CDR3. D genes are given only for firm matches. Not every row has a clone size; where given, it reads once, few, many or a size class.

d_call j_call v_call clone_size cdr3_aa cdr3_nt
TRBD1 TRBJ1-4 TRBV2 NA CASRSSGTANEKLFF TGTGCCAGCAGAAGCTCCGGGACAGCGAATGAAAAACTGTTTTTT
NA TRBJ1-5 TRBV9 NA CASSVGWREDQPQHF TGTGCCAGCAGCGTAGGATGGAGGGAGGATCAGCCCCAGCATTTT
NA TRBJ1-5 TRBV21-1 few CASSKGTLGVNQPQHF TGTGCCAGCAGCAAGGGGACTCTTGGGGTAAATCAGCCCCAGCATTTT
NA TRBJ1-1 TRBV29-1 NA CSVRRGGEAFF TGCAGCGTACGCCGCGGGGGGGAAGCTTTCTTT
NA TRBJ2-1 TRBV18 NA CASSPLQSSYNEQFF TGTGCCAGCTCACCTCTACAGAGCTCCTACAATGAGCAGTTCTTC
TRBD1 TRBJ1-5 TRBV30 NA CAWSGTGERGQPQHF TGTGCCTGGAGTGGGACAGGGGAGAGGGGTCAGCCCCAGCATTTT
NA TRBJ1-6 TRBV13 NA CASALGQGFSPLHF TGTGCCAGCGCCCTAGGGCAGGGTTTTTCACCCCTCCACTTT
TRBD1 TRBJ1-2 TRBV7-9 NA CASSFPGTVYGYTF TGTGCCAGCAGCTTCCCCGGGACAGTCTATGGCTACACCTTC
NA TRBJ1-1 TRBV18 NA CASSPPGERGTEAFF TGTGCCAGCTCACCACCGGGGGAGCGGGGCACTGAAGCTTTCTTT
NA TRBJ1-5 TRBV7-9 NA CASSLGRPFSNQPQHF TGTGCCAGCAGCTTAGGGAGGCCTTTCTCCAATCAGCCCCAGCATTTT
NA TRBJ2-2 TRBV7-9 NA CASSFQALFNTGELFF TGTGCCAGCAGCTTTCAAGCTTTGTTTAACACCGGGGAGCTGTTTTTT
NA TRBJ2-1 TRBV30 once CAWSLTRTYNEQFF TGTGCCTGGAGTCTAACTAGAACCTACAATGAGCAGTTCTTC
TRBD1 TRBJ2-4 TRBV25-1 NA CASSEPGQGVRQYF TGTGCCAGCAGTGAACCAGGGCAGGGGGTAAGACAGTACTTC
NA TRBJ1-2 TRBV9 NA CASSVGGLDGYTF TGTGCCAGCAGCGTAGGAGGGCTGGATGGCTACACCTTC
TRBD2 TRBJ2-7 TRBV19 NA CASSIGGAGPYEQYF TGTGCCAGTAGTATCGGGGGGGCCGGACCCTACGAGCAGTACTTC
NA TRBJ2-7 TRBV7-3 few CASSSYRKPYEQYF TGTGCCAGCAGCTCCTACAGGAAACCCTACGAGCAGTACTTC
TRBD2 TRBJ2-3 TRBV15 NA CATSRASGGITDTQYF TGTGCCACCAGCAGAGCCAGCGGGGGGATAACAGATACGCAGTATTTT
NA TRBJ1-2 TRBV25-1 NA CASSDSQGYYGYTF TGTGCCAGCAGTGATTCACAGGGATACTATGGCTACACCTTC
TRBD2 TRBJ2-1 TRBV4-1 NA CASSQSSGVPYNEQFF TGCGCCAGCAGCCAGTCTAGCGGAGTCCCCTACAATGAGCAGTTCTTC
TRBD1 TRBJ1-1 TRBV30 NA CARDRVGTEAFF TGTGCCAGGGACAGGGTTGGCACTGAAGCTTTCTTT
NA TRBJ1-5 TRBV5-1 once CASSLGGRLPQHF TGCGCCAGCAGCTTAGGCGGGCGGCTCCCCCAGCATTTT
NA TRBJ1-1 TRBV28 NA CASSLSGTITEAFF TGTGCCAGCAGCCTCAGCGGGACAATTACTGAAGCTTTCTTT
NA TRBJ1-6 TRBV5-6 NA CASSLDVGVMGADSPLHF TGTGCCAGCAGCTTAGACGTGGGTGTGATGGGGGCTGATTCACCCCTCCACTTT
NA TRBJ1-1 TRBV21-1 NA CASSRDWAFF TGTGCCAGCAGCCGGGATTGGGCTTTCTTT
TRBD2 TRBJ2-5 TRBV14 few CASSPLASGRETQYF TGTGCCAGCAGCCCCCTTGCTAGCGGGAGAGAGACCCAGTACTTC